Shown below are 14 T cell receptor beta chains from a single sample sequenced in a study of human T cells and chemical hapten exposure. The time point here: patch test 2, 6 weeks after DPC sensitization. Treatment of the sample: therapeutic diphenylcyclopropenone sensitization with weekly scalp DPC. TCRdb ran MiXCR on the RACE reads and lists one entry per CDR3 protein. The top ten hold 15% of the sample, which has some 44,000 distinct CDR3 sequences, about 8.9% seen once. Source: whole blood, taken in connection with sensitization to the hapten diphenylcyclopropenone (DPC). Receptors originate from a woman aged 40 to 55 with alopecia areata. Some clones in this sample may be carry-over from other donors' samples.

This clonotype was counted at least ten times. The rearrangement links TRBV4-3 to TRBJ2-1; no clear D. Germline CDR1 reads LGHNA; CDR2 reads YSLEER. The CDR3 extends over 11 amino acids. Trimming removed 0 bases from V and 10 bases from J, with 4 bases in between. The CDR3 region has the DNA TGCGCCAGCAGCCAAGATGCCGAGCAGTTCTTC. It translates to CASSQDAEQFF.

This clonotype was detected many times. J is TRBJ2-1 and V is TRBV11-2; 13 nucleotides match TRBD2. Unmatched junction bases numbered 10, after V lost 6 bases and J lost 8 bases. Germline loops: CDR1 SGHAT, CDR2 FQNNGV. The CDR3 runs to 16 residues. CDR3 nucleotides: TGTGCCAGCAGTTCCGGGACTAGCGGGGAGATGGATGAGCAGTTCTTC. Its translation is CASSSGTSGEMDEQFF.

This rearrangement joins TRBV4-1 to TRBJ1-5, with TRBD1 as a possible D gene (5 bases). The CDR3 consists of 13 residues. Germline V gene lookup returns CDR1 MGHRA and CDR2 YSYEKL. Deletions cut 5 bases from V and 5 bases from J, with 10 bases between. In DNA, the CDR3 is TGCGCCAGCAGCAGTGTAGGGGATCAGCCCCAGCATTTT. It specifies CASSSVGDQPQHF.

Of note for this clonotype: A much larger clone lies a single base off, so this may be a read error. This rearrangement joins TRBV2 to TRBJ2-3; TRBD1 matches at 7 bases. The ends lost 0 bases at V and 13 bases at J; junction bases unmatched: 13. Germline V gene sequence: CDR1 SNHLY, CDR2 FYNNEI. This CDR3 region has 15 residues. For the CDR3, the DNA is TGTGCCAGCAGTGAAGCGCTTCTTTGGACAGGCCAGGAGTATTTT. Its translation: CASSEALLWTGQEYF.

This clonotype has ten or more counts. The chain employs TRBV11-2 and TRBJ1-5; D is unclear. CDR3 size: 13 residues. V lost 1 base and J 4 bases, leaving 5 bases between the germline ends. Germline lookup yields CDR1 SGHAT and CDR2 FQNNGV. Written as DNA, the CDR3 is TGTGCCAGCAGCTTAGGAATAAATCAGCCCCAGCATTTT. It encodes CASSLGINQPQHF.

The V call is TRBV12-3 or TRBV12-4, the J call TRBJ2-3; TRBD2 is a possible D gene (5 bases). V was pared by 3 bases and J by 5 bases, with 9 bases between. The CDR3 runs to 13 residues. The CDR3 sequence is CASSLQAGDTQYF. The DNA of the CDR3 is TGTGCCAGCAGTTTGCAGGCGGGAGATACGCAGTATTTT.

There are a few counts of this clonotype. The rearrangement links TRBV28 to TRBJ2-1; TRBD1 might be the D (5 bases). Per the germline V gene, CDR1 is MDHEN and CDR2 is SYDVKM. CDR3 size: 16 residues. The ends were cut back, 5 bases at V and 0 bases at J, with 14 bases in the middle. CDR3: CASSPLTDSSYNEQFF. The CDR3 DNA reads TGTGCCAGCAGTCCCTTGACCGACAGCTCCTACAATGAGCAGTTCTTC.

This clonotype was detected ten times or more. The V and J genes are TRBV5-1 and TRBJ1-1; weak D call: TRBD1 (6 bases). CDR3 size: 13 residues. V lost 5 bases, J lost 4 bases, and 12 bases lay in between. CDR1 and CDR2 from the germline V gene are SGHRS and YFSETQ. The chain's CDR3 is CASSFGGGTEAFF. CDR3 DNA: TGCGCCAGCAGTTTTGGAGGGGGCACTGAAGCTTTCTTT.

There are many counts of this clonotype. CDR3 sequence (DNA): TGTGCCAGCAGTGAACCGGGACAGGGTAGAGACGAGCAGTACTTC. Amino acid sequence: CASSEPGQGRDEQYF. The genes are TRBV6-1 and TRBJ2-7; 9 bases match TRBD1. V lost 2 bases and J lost 5; bases outside the gene matches: 7. The CDR3 contains 15 residues. Germline V gene lookup returns CDR1 MNHNS and CDR2 SASEGT.

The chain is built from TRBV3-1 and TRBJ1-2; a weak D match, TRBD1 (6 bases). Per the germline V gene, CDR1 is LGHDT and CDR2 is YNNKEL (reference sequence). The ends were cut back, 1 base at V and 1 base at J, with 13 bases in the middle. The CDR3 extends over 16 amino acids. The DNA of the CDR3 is TGTGCCAGCAGCCAAGGATGGGGGGCGAGTAACTATGGCTACACCTTC. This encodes CASSQGWGASNYGYTF.

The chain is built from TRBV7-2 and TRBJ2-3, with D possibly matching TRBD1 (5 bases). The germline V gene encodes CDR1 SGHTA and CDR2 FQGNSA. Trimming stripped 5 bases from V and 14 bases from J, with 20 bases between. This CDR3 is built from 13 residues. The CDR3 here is CASSLELDTQWYF. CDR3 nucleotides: TGTGCCAGCAGCCTAGAACTGGACACACAGTGGTATTTT.

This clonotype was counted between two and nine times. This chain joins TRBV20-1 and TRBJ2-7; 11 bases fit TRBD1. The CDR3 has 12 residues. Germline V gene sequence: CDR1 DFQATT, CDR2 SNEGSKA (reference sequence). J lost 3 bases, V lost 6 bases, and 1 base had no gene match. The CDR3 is CSAGQGGYEQYF. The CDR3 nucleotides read TGCAGTGCGGGACAGGGGGGCTACGAGCAGTACTTC.

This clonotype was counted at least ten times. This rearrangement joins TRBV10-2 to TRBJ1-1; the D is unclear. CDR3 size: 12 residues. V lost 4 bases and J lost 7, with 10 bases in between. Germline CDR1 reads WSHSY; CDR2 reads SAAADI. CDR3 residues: CASSVELGEAFF. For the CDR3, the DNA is TGCGCCAGCAGTGTGGAGTTAGGTGAAGCTTTCTTT.

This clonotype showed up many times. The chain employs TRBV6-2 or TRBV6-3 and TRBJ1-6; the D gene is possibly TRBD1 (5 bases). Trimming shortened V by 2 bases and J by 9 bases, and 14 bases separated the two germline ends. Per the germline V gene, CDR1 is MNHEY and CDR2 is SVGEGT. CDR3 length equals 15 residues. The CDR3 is CASSYGDGGPSPLHF. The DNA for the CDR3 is TGTGCCAGCAGTTACGGGGACGGGGGACCTTCACCCCTCCACTTT.